Each of the 29 T cell receptor beta chains below was sequenced from the same sample in a study of T-cell reconstitution after alpha-beta-depleted transplantation in children. Researchers prepared the TCRbeta library using unique molecular identifiers, the study reports. TCRdb re-analysed the PCR reads in MiXCR, keeping a single row per CDR3 protein. The sample shows 350,000 to 400,000 distinct CDR3 sequences, 10% to 15% of them seen only once. This specimen was PBMCs, taken from the stem cell graft. These receptors were taken from a human donor who donated a stem cell graft to a child with Fanconi anemia.

The rearrangement uses TRBV4-3 and TRBJ2-5; 8 bases line up with TRBD2. The V gene end was trimmed by 4 bases and the J gene end by 2 bases; junction bases not matched to a gene: 9. Germline V CDR1 and CDR2: LGHNA, YSLEER. The CDR3 loop spans 16 amino acids. The CDR3 bases are TGCGCCAGCAGCCCGGGGGTAGCGGGGACTCAAGAGACCCAGTACTTC. It encodes CASSPGVAGTQETQYF.

This clonotype was seen a few times. The chain is built from TRBV2 and TRBJ1-5; tentatively, D is TRBD1 (5 bases). The CDR3 contains 13 residues. Trimming took off 7 bases at V and 3 bases at J, with 10 bases between the two ends. Germline V gives CDR1 SNHLY, CDR2 FYNNEI. CDR3 nucleotide sequence: TGTGCCAGCACTAAGGGGAACAATCAGCCCCAGCATTTT. Translating it yields CASTKGNNQPQHF.

This clonotype was recorded a few times. This chain links TRBV6-1 with TRBJ2-6; D gene ambiguous. V was trimmed by 5 bases and J by 2 bases, leaving 7 bases between them. The CDR3 covers 14 residues. Germline assignment: CDR1 MNHNS and CDR2 SASEGT. CDR3 amino acids: CASSPAPGANVLTF. For the CDR3, the DNA is TGTGCCAGCAGTCCGGCGCCTGGGGCCAACGTCCTGACTTTC.

The sample holds many counts of this clonotype. V gene TRBV4-1 combines with J gene TRBJ1-4; 7 bases are shared with TRBD1. V shed 0 bases and J 5 bases; nucleotides not matched to a gene: 3. Germline V gene data show CDR1 as MGHRA and CDR2 as YSYEKL. This CDR3 spans 15 amino acids. The DNA for the CDR3 is TGCGCCAGCAGCCAAGAAGAGACAGGGAATGAAAAACTGTTTTTT. Amino acid sequence: CASSQEETGNEKLFF.

This clonotype was seen ten or more times. V is TRBV7-2 and J is TRBJ2-2, with D perhaps TRBD1 (5 bases). V gave up 5 bases and J gave up 2 bases, with 12 bases separating them. Germline V gene sequence: CDR1 SGHTA, CDR2 FQGNSA. The CDR3 consists of 15 residues. The CDR3 nucleotides read TGTGCCAGCAGCACAGGACCAACTAACACCGGGGAGCTGTTTTTT. Its protein product is CASSTGPTNTGELFF.

This rearrangement joins TRBV12-3 or TRBV12-4 to TRBJ1-2; 7 nucleotides agree with TRBD1. The V gene end was trimmed by 1 base and the J gene end by 2 bases; junction bases not matched to a gene: 4. The CDR3 consists of 15 residues. The CDR3 DNA reads as TGTGCCAGCAGTTTAGAGGGACAGAAGAACTATGGCTACACCTTC. The encoded protein is CASSLEGQKNYGYTF.

The chain links TRBV29-1 to TRBJ2-7, with D perhaps assigned TRBD1 or TRBD2 (5 bases each). The CDR3 runs to 11 residues. Germline CDR1 reads SQVTM; CDR2 reads ANQGSEA. The CDR3 sequence: CTGDGSYEQYV. The CDR3 DNA follows: TGCACTGGGGACGGATCCTACGAGCAGTACGTC.

With regard to this clonotype: A much more abundant neighbour one base away suggests this may be a read error. CDR3 nucleotides: TGCAGCGCCCGATCGACTAGCTGGGGGGTATATACGCAGTATTTT. Amino acids: CSARSTSWGVYTQYF. This rearrangement joins TRBV29-1 to TRBJ2-3, with 7 positions matching TRBD2. This CDR3 comprises 15 residues. Germline trimming cut 7 bases from V and 7 bases from J; bases unmatched to any gene: 17. Looked up from germline, CDR1 is SQVTM and CDR2 is ANQGSEA.

The V call is TRBV5-5, the J call TRBJ2-5, with 8 positions matching TRBD2. Germline values: CDR1 SGHKS, CDR2 YYEKEE (reference sequence). V was pared by 3 bases and J by 5 bases, with 9 bases of the junction left unmatched. CDR3 length: 15 residues. The CDR3 here is CASSSAGTSYETQYF. For the CDR3, the DNA is TGTGCCAGCAGCTCTGCGGGGACTAGTTACGAGACCCAGTACTTC. The whole variable domain, remainder taken from reference TRBV5-5 and TRBJ2-5, is DAGVTQSPTHLIKTRGQQVTLRCSPISGHKSVSWYQQVLGQGPQFIFQYYEKEERGRGNFPDRFSARQFPNYSSELNVNALLLGDSALYLCASSSAGTSYETQYFGPGTRLLVL.

A remark on this clonotype: The junction and the germline gene differ at one end; a read error may be behind it. The chain couples TRBV29-1 to TRBJ2-5, with D unresolved. This CDR3 has 14 amino acids. Looked up from germline, CDR1 is SQVTM and CDR2 is ANQGSEA. The DNA of the CDR3 is TGCAGCGTTGATCCGACGGTCAGTCAAGGGACCCAGTACTTC. It is translated as CSVDPTVSQGTQYF.

The chain joins TRBV6-5 to TRBJ1-2, with D perhaps matching TRBD1 (5 bases). V lost 1 base to trimming and J lost 8 bases, with 11 bases between them. The CDR3 sequence is 13 residues long. Germline CDR1 and CDR2: MNHEY and SVGAGI. DNA for the CDR3: TGTGCCAGCAGTTACTTTGACAGAAGCGGCTACACCTTC. Its translation: CASSYFDRSGYTF.

In this sample, this clonotype turned up many times. This CDR3 is CASSGDRGTSGANVLTF. CDR3 nucleotide sequence: TGTGCCAGCAGCGGGGACAGGGGGACCTCTGGGGCCAACGTCCTGACTTTC. V usage is TRBV12-3 or TRBV12-4 and J usage is TRBJ2-6; 11 bases map to TRBD1. After removal of 6 bases from V and 0 bases from J, the junction contained 4 bases not matched to a gene. This CDR3 contains 17 residues.

Only a few counts were recorded for this clonotype. The V and J genes are TRBV18 and TRBJ1-1; 9 positions match TRBD1. This CDR3 has 14 amino acids. Losses at the gene ends were 6 bases for V and 4 bases for J; bases not matched to a gene: 6. CDR1 is KGHSH, CDR2 LQKENI, per germline. DNA for the CDR3: TGTGCCAGCTCCTCCCGACAGGGGGTCACTGAAGCTTTCTTT. This translates into CASSSRQGVTEAFF. The full variable domain, with the rest looked up from reference TRBV18 and TRBJ1-1, is NAGVMQNPRHLVRRRGQEARLRCSPMKGHSHVYWYRQLPEEGLKFMVYLQKENIIDESGMPKERFSAEFPKEGPSILRIQQVVRGDSAAYFCASSSRQGVTEAFFGQGTRLTVV.

The chain is built from TRBV12-3 or TRBV12-4 and TRBJ1-6; 8 bases align to TRBD1. The trim removed 6 bases at V and 8 bases at J, leaving 6 bases unmatched. This CDR3 has 14 residues. This CDR3 reads CASSPGQEDSPLHF. CDR3 bases: TGTGCCAGCAGCCCGGGACAGGAGGATTCACCCCTCCACTTT.

The chain combines TRBV18 with TRBJ2-3; D not certain. The ends were cut back, 8 bases at V and 6 bases at J, with 6 bases in the middle. The length of the CDR3 is 10 residues. CDR1 KGHSH and CDR2 LQKENI come from the germline V gene. In DNA, the CDR3 is TGTGCCAGCCGGGCGGATACGCAGTATTTT. Translation gives CASRADTQYF.

This clonotype was seen ten or more times. This sequence joins TRBV7-2 and TRBJ2-2; D gene ambiguous. The germline V and J ends were trimmed by 6 bases and 1 base, with 9 bases remaining between them. The CDR3 has 14 amino acids. Germline V gene data show CDR1 as SGHTA and CDR2 as FQGNSA. CDR3 sequence (DNA): TGTGCCAGCAGACGGTCCGTGAACACCGGGGAGCTGTTTTTT. Its translation: CASRRSVNTGELFF.

The V call is TRBV3-1, the J call TRBJ1-1, with a possible D match to TRBD1 (5 bases). The CDR3 has 12 residues. V lost 0 bases to trimming and J lost 11 bases, with 10 bases between them. The germline gives CDR1 LGHDT, CDR2 YNNKEL (reference sequence). The CDR3 nucleotides read TGTGCCAGCAGCCAAGAAAGGGGTGAGGCTTTCTTT. Translating it yields CASSQERGEAFF.

The chain couples TRBV9 to TRBJ2-1; either TRBD1 or TRBD2 may supply D (6 bases each). The CDR3 is 15 residues long. V lost 0 bases to trimming and J lost 0 bases, with 7 bases between them. Germline CDR1 and CDR2: SGDLS and YYNGEE. CDR3 residues: CASSVAGASYNEQFF. CDR3 nucleotides: TGTGCCAGCAGCGTAGCGGGGGCCTCCTACAATGAGCAGTTCTTC.

There are many counts of this clonotype. The chain uses TRBV5-1 and TRBJ1-1, with D unresolved. Deletions cut 0 bases from V and 1 base from J, with 7 bases between. Germline V gene data show CDR1 as SGHRS and CDR2 as YFSETQ. This CDR3 is 14 amino acids long. The CDR3 region has the DNA TGCGCCAGCAGCTTGGCCAATGCGAACACTGAAGCTTTCTTT. It is translated as CASSLANANTEAFF.

This clonotype was counted at least ten times. The chain couples TRBV5-8 to TRBJ1-5; D is undetermined. Trimming shortened V by 4 bases and J by 2 bases, and 10 bases separated the two germline ends. Germline V CDR1 and CDR2: SGHTS, YDEGEE. This CDR3 spans 14 amino acids. CDR3 DNA sequence: TGTGCCAGCAGCGAGTTTGTAGGCAATCAGCCCCAGCATTTT. This sequence encodes CASSEFVGNQPQHF. The full variable domain, completed using reference TRBV5-8 and TRBJ1-5, is EAGVTQSPTHLIKTRGQQATLRCSPISGHTSVYWYQQALGLGLQFLLWYDEGEERNRGNFPPRFSGRQFPNYSSELNVNALELEDSALYLCASSEFVGNQPQHFGDGTRLSIL.

This clonotype was recorded at least ten times. The CDR3 is CASSPGQGEDTQYF. The CDR3 coding sequence is TGCGCCAGCAGCCCGGGACAGGGAGAAGATACGCAGTATTTT. This rearrangement joins TRBV5-1 to TRBJ2-3; TRBD1 matches 9 bases. Germline-derived CDR1 and CDR2 are SGHRS and YFSETQ. The V and J ends lost 4 bases and 5 bases, in that order; junction bases with no gene match: 5. This CDR3 comprises 14 residues.

This clonotype appeared a few times. The chain links TRBV3-1 to TRBJ2-1; 7 positions match TRBD2. This CDR3 spans 16 amino acids. CDR1 LGHDT and CDR2 YNNKEL come from the germline V gene (reference sequence). Trimming at V came to 7 bases and at J to 3 bases, leaving 12 bases not matched to a gene. The CDR3 loop reads CASTSTAGRYYNEQFF. In nucleotides, the CDR3 is TGTGCCAGCACCAGTACAGCGGGGCGCTACTACAATGAGCAGTTCTTC.

The V and J genes are TRBV29-1 and TRBJ2-7; D is uncertain. The germline gives CDR1 SQVTM, CDR2 ANQGSEA. V lost 0 bases and J 4 bases, leaving 4 bases between the germline ends. CDR3 size: 11 residues. DNA of the CDR3: TGCAGCGTTGAAGATAAGTACGAGCAGTACTTC. As protein: CSVEDKYEQYF.

This clonotype was picked up a small number of times. V usage is TRBV7-9 and J usage is TRBJ2-1; D not resolved. The V gene's germline CDR1 is SEHNR and CDR2 FQNEAQ (reference sequence). The CDR3 totals 12 residues. Trimming removed 5 bases from V and 8 bases from J, with 10 bases in between. CDR3 loop: CASSPSNHEQFF. CDR3 DNA sequence: TGTGCCAGCAGCCCCTCCAACCATGAGCAGTTCTTC.

This clonotype showed up just a few times. The V call is TRBV19, the J call TRBJ2-7, with D perhaps being TRBD1 or TRBD2 (5 bases each). This CDR3 region has 15 residues. Germline CDR1 is LNHDA and CDR2 is SQIVND (reference sequence). The germline V and J ends were trimmed by 4 bases and 2 bases, with 15 bases remaining between them. The chain's CDR3 is CASSRSRDGTYEQYV. CDR3 sequence (DNA): TGTGCCAGTAGTAGGAGCCGGGACGGGACCTACGAGCAGTACGTC.

This clonotype was recorded at least ten times. V is TRBV20-1 and J is TRBJ1-1, with a possible D match to TRBD1 (6 bases). The CDR3 length is 15 residues. Germline CDR1 is DFQATT and CDR2 is SNEGSKA (reference sequence). The V end lost 6 bases, the J end lost 0 bases, and 17 bases lay between the germline ends. The DNA of the CDR3 is TGCAGTGCCAGCTATCCAGGACAGATGAACACTGAAGCTTTCTTT. Protein sequence: CSASYPGQMNTEAFF.

This clonotype was observed a handful of times. V is TRBV14 and J is TRBJ2-1; D possibly corresponds to TRBD1 (6 bases). The CDR3 is made up of 16 amino acids. The germline V gene encodes CDR1 SGHDN and CDR2 FVKESK. V was shortened by 2 bases and J by 0 bases, with 11 bases between the two germline ends. The DNA for the CDR3 is TGTGCCAGCAGCCAACAGGGGCGGAGCTCCTACAATGAGCAGTTCTTC. Protein product: CASSQQGRSSYNEQFF.

Many counts were recorded for this clonotype. The chain has TRBV4-3 and TRBJ2-7; TRBD1 agrees at 10 bases. V dropped 1 base and J dropped 5; count of bases not matched to a gene: 8. Germline V gene lookup returns CDR1 LGHNA and CDR2 YSLEER. The CDR3 covers 16 residues. The CDR3 DNA reads TGCGCCAGCAGCCAAGGGGCGACAGGGGGCGAAAACGAGCAGTACTTC. Residues: CASSQGATGGENEQYF.

The chain links TRBV11-3 to TRBJ1-1; D uncertain. The CDR3 runs 10 residues. Deletions cut 4 bases from V and 9 bases from J, with 6 bases between. Per germline, CDR1 SGHNT and CDR2 YENEEA. Here the CDR3 reads CASSSLKAFF. CDR3 DNA: TGTGCCAGCAGCTCCCTCAAAGCTTTCTTT.